This T cell receptor beta chain was profiled in a study of cytotoxic CD8 clonotypes in ibrutinib-treated CLL. The count of this clone is one. The target antigen is unknown. Study-wide findings and caveats: Private clonotypes, not public ones, expanded at ibrutinib response. Clonality increased at ibrutinib response and stayed stable in sustained remission. At progression, however, it fell back toward baseline.

T cells were sequenced at a targeted depth of 1 in 200,000 to 1 in 1 million. Profiled with immunoSEQ multiplex PCR; TCRdb holds only in-frame clones, not every one. The sample holds 97,000 or so clones; 70% to 80% are singletons and the top ten take about 32%. The ends were cut back, 1 base at V and 7 bases at J, with 14 bases in the middle. This CDR3 region has 15 residues. Germline V gene data show CDR1 as MGHDK and CDR2 as SYGVNS. The material was PBMCs, obtained after 12 months of ibrutinib treatment. This chain uses TRBV25-1 with TRBJ2-1; possibly TRBD1 for D (5 bases). The TCR sequence derives from a human donor with chronic lymphocytic leukemia. The CDR3 spells CASSESRAPTNEQFF. The CDR3, as DNA: TGTGCCAGCAGTGAATCCAGGGCCCCGACGAATGAGCAGTTCTTC.